This TCR beta chain was found in a study of CXCR3-negative and CXCR3-positive naive CD8 T cells. Libraries of TRB cDNA were made by 5' RACE and carried UMIs. TCRdb reprocessed the 5' RACE reads; each CDR3 protein has one entry and no DNA is given. This sample contains around 66,000 distinct CDR3 sequences. Naive CD8+ T cells displayed a CD45RO-CCR7+CD27+CD95- phenotype. A word on this clonotype: Its target is not known.

The study, taken as a whole, reports: Researchers reported similar TRBV-TRBJ usage in naive CXCR3-negative and CXCR3-positive cells, though memory differed. Naive CXCR3-positive cells had TRB CDR3s more hydrophobic than those of CXCR3-negative naive cells.

The clonotype was recovered from a human donor in good health. Some clones in this sample may be carry-over from other donors' samples. The sequencing input was naive CXCR3+ CD8+ T cells from blood. The subset was: CD45RO-CCR7+CD27+CD95- naive CD8+ T cells expressing CXCR3 (TNR3+).

CDR3 loop: CSVEDPDRASHEQYF. J is TRBJ2-7 and V is TRBV29-1. The CDR3 spans 15 residues. Germline assignment: CDR1 SQVTM and CDR2 ANQGSEA.